A single sample is the source of the 32 T cell receptor beta chains below, sequenced in a study of blood T cell repertoires in COVID-19. TCRdb's table, derived via immunoSEQ multiplex PCR, lists solely in-frame clones and lacks some. This sample has under 300,000 clones, with roughly four fifths found just once. The sample was peripheral blood. All receptors derive from a man aged 30-40 years who had recovered from COVID-19.

This clone has only a few counts. The chain joins TRBV28 to TRBJ2-5; 10 bases map to TRBD2. The V gene's germline CDR1 is MDHEN and CDR2 SYDVKM. V trimming: 7 bases; J trimming: 7 bases; junction bases outside the gene matches: 15. The CDR3 sequence is 16 residues long. CDR3 residues: CASTNRLAGVVGTQYF. The DNA of the CDR3 is TGTGCCAGCACCAATCGGCTAGCGGGGGTAGTAGGGACCCAGTACTTC.

This chain uses TRBV28 with TRBJ1-4, with D perhaps matching TRBD1 (6 bases). The CDR3 totals 13 residues. Between the trimmed V and J ends, which lost 5 bases and 10 bases, there was a span of 14 bases. Per germline, CDR1 MDHEN and CDR2 SYDVKM. The chain's CDR3 is CASSAYRVPKLFF. For the CDR3, the DNA is TGTGCCAGCAGTGCATACAGGGTGCCAAAACTGTTTTTT.

This clone was seen more than once but under ten times. Within the sample, other DNA sequences also encode this same CDR3. This sequence joins TRBV7-8 and TRBJ2-1; 7 bases are shared with TRBD1. The length of the CDR3 is 17 residues. The ends lost 4 bases at V and 4 bases at J; junction bases unmatched: 13. Germline V gene lookup returns CDR1 SGHVS and CDR2 FQNEAQ. The DNA for the CDR3 is TGTGCCAGCAGCTCCCGCCCCCGGGACAGTGTATACAATGAGCAGTTCTTC. Translation gives CASSSRPRDSVYNEQFF.

The V and J genes are TRBV5-1 and TRBJ1-6, with 12 positions matching TRBD1. The trim removed 4 bases at V and 10 bases at J, leaving 3 bases unmatched. The CDR3 has 14 residues. Per germline, CDR1 SGHRS and CDR2 YFSETQ. As DNA, the CDR3 is TGCGCCAGCAGCCCCGGGACAGGGGGCTCACCCCTCCACTTT. Encoded protein: CASSPGTGGSPLHF.

The chain is built from TRBV5-6 and TRBJ1-1; possible D gene TRBD1, 5 bases. Between the trimmed V and J ends, which lost 6 bases and 6 bases, there was a span of 18 bases. The CDR3 extends over 14 amino acids. Germline CDR1 reads SGHDT; CDR2 reads YYEEEE. CDR3: CASKRWQGTSEAFF. The CDR3 bases are TGTGCCAGCAAAAGGTGGCAGGGTACTTCTGAAGCTTTCTTT.

The V call is TRBV7-9, the J call TRBJ1-1; D perhaps matches TRBD1 (6 bases). The CDR3 contains 13 residues. V was clipped by 4 bases and J by 4 bases, with 10 bases between them. Germline CDR1 is SEHNR and CDR2 is FQNEAQ (reference sequence). The CDR3: CASSWGQSTEAFF. The CDR3 DNA reads TGTGCCAGCAGCTGGGGGCAGTCCACTGAAGCTTTCTTT.

The chain has TRBV7-2 and TRBJ2-5; a weak D match, TRBD2 (7 bases). The CDR3 is 14 amino acids. Germline V gene lookup returns CDR1 SGHTA and CDR2 FQGNSA. Trimming took off 5 bases at V and 5 bases at J, with 15 bases between the two ends. The CDR3 protein is CASSLRRGGETQYF. For the CDR3, the DNA is TGTGCCAGCAGCCTGAGGAGGGGGGGGGAGACCCAGTACTTC.

J is TRBJ2-2 and V is TRBV3-1 (or the pseudogene TRBV3-2); possible D gene TRBD1, 6 bases. Germline V gives CDR1 LGHDT, CDR2 YNNKEL (reference sequence). The CDR3 totals 16 residues. V lost 1 base and J lost 4, with 13 bases in between. CDR3 loop: CASSQGPRTATGELFF. CDR3 DNA: TGTGCCAGCAGCCAAGGCCCCCGGACAGCCACCGGGGAGCTGTTTTTT.

In DNA form, the CDR3 reads TGTGCCAGCAGTTCAATGACTAGCGGGGCGGGCAATGAGCAGTTCTTC. It specifies CASSSMTSGAGNEQFF. The J gene is TRBJ2-1, the V gene TRBV27; the match to TRBD2 covers 11 bases. The V segment lost 4 bases and the J segment 6 bases; nucleotides outside the gene matches: 8. Germline V lookup: CDR1 MNHEY, CDR2 SMNVEV (reference sequence). The CDR3 has 16 residues.

The chain combines TRBV5-4 with TRBJ2-5; 7 nucleotides line up with TRBD2. Germline V gene lookup returns CDR1 SGHNT and CDR2 YYREEE (reference sequence). The CDR3 runs 16 residues. The ends lost 0 bases at V and 4 bases at J; junction bases unmatched: 9. CDR3 amino acids: CASSLDGLVGGETQYF. The CDR3 nucleotides are TGTGCCAGCAGCTTGGACGGACTAGTGGGGGGAGAGACCCAGTACTTC.

This clone was seen more than once but under ten times. V and J are TRBV2 and TRBJ2-3; TRBD2 matches at 15 bases. The CDR3 is 15 amino acids. V lost 6 bases and J lost 5; bases outside the gene matches: 3. Germline assignment: CDR1 SNHLY and CDR2 FYNNEI. This CDR3 is CASRLGLAGGDTQYF. The CDR3 region has the DNA TGTGCCAGCAGGTTGGGACTAGCGGGGGGAGATACGCAGTATTTT.

The chain carries TRBV13 and TRBJ1-1, with TRBD1 as a possible D gene (6 bases). Trimming left V 4 bases short and J 3 bases short, with 18 bases between. The CDR3 totals 16 residues. The V gene's germline CDR1 is PRHDT and CDR2 FYEKMQ (reference sequence). The CDR3 DNA reads TGTGCCAGCAGCTACGGGGCTGGGGGGGCTTACACTGAAGCTTTCTTT. This encodes CASSYGAGGAYTEAFF.

The table lists this clone with a few counts. The rearrangement uses TRBV4-1 and TRBJ1-5, with D maybe TRBD1 (5 bases). The CDR3 consists of 15 residues. The V gene lost 4 bases and the J gene lost 3 bases, with 13 bases spanning the gap. The V gene's germline CDR1 is MGHRA and CDR2 YSYEKL. In DNA, the CDR3 is TGCGCCAGCAGCCCGTACCAGGGCTCCAATCAGCCCCAGCATTTT. Translated, it gives CASSPYQGSNQPQHF.

The V call is TRBV5-5, the J call TRBJ2-7; 8 nucleotides match TRBD1. The trim removed 6 bases at V and 4 bases at J, leaving 9 bases unmatched. Germline loops: CDR1 SGHKS, CDR2 YYEKEE (reference sequence). The CDR3 sequence is 14 residues long. The CDR3 DNA follows: TGTGCCAGCACTCTTGGACAGGGACTTTACGAGCAGTACTTC. Translating it yields CASTLGQGLYEQYF.

V gene TRBV18 combines with J gene TRBJ1-3, with 7 bases aligning to TRBD1. The CDR3 has 14 residues. V was pared by 4 bases and J by 2 bases, with 2 bases of the junction left unmatched. Per germline, CDR1 KGHSH and CDR2 LQKENI. The CDR3 coding sequence is TGTGCCAGCTCACGACAGGGAGCTGGAAACACCATATATTTT. Its translation is CASSRQGAGNTIYF.

The chain links TRBV5-4 to TRBJ2-3; possible D gene TRBD1, 6 bases. The ends were cut back, 4 bases at V and 1 base at J, with 10 bases in the middle. Germline CDR1 SGHNT, CDR2 YYREEE (reference sequence). This CDR3 is built from 14 residues. The CDR3 sequence: CASSPWTGTDTQYF. The CDR3 bases are TGTGCCAGCAGCCCTTGGACAGGCACAGATACGCAGTATTTT.

The rearrangement joins TRBV10-3 to TRBJ1-6, with D perhaps TRBD1 (5 bases). The CDR3 sequence is 13 residues long. The V end lost 3 bases, the J end lost 8 bases, and 8 bases lay between the germline ends. Germline-derived CDR1 and CDR2 are ENHRY and SYGVKD. CDR3 sequence reads: CAISDGRDSPLHF. CDR3 DNA: TGTGCCATCAGTGACGGCAGGGATTCACCCCTCCACTTT.

The J gene is TRBJ2-5, the V gene TRBV18; a possible D gene is TRBD1 (5 bases). Deletions cut 1 base from V and 5 bases from J, with 8 bases between. The germline gives CDR1 KGHSH, CDR2 LQKENI. The CDR3 covers 13 residues. CDR3 sequence reads: CASSPRAGETQYF. As DNA, the CDR3 is TGTGCCAGCTCACCACGCGCAGGGGAGACCCAGTACTTC.

V and J are TRBV7-2 and TRBJ2-5, with 11 positions matching TRBD1. The J segment lost 3 bases and the V segment lost 2 bases, leaving 5 bases of the junction unmatched. Germline CDR1 and CDR2: SGHTA and FQGNSA. The CDR3 spans 16 residues. CDR3 residues: CASSLNGQGAEETQYF. The CDR3 bases are TGTGCCAGCAGCTTAAATGGACAGGGGGCGGAAGAGACCCAGTACTTC.

The V call is TRBV5-4, the J call TRBJ1-1, with a tentative D call TRBD1 (6 bases). This CDR3 contains 13 residues. V lost 1 base, J lost 5 bases, and 9 bases lay in between. CDR1 and CDR2 from the germline V gene are SGHNT and YYREEE (reference sequence). CDR3 protein: CASSLTGRTEAFF. CDR3 nucleotides: TGTGCCAGCAGCTTGACAGGGCGAACTGAAGCTTTCTTT.

CDR3 coding DNA: TGCGCCAGCAGCGACCTAACTAGCGGGGCATACGAGCAGTACTTC. This sequence encodes CASSDLTSGAYEQYF. The chain has TRBV5-1 and TRBJ2-7, with 10 bases aligning to TRBD2. V was clipped by 4 bases and J by 4 bases; unmatched bases: 8. The CDR3 runs to 15 residues. Germline-derived CDR1 and CDR2 are SGHRS and YFSETQ.

This clone was counted only a few times. The CDR3 sequence is CASSDNRGGRDEQFF. The CDR3 DNA reads as TGCGCCAGCAGCGATAACAGGGGGGGGCGGGATGAGCAGTTCTTC. The chain combines TRBV10-2 with TRBJ2-1; maybe TRBD1 (8 bases). This CDR3 spans 15 amino acids. CDR1 WSHSY and CDR2 SAAADI come from the germline V gene. Trimming stripped 6 bases from V and 8 bases from J, with 20 bases between.

The rearrangement links TRBV10-2 to TRBJ1-1; perhaps TRBD1 as D (6 bases). The length of the CDR3 is 14 residues. Germline V CDR1 and CDR2: WSHSY, SAAADI. V was trimmed by 4 bases and J by 11 bases, leaving 20 bases between them. The CDR3 coding sequence is TGCGCCAGCAGTGGGCACAGGGCGGGTCCCCAGGCTTTCTTT. This gives the protein CASSGHRAGPQAFF.

The CDR3 loop is CASDQGQDEKLFF. The CDR3 region has the DNA TGTGCCAGTGATCAGGGGCAGGATGAAAAACTGTTTTTT. The rearrangement uses TRBV6-5 and TRBJ1-4; tentative D call: TRBD1 (6 bases). The CDR3 consists of 13 residues. CDR1 and CDR2 (germline): MNHEY, SVGAGI. V lost 9 bases and J 6 bases, leaving 14 bases between the germline ends.

The V call is TRBV2, the J call TRBJ2-2, with TRBD1 matching over 10 bases. Germline V gene lookup returns CDR1 SNHLY and CDR2 FYNNEI. V gave up 2 bases and J gave up 5 bases; unmatched junction bases: 8. There are 17 residues in the CDR3. DNA for the CDR3: TGTGCCAGCAGTGAACCCCCTGGACAGGGGGAAACCGGGGAGCTGTTTTTT. It encodes CASSEPPGQGETGELFF.

The chain recombines TRBV13 with TRBJ2-1; 16 positions agree with TRBD2. The germline CDR1 and CDR2 sequences are PRHDT and FYEKMQ (reference sequence). The CDR3 has 20 residues. V lost 4 bases, J lost 6 bases, and 15 bases stayed unmatched. The CDR3 loop reads CASSSTSGTSGGARGNEQFF. DNA for the CDR3: TGTGCCAGCAGCTCCACATCCGGGACTAGCGGGGGGGCCCGGGGCAATGAGCAGTTCTTC. Full variable domain (rest looked up from reference TRBV13 and TRBJ2-1): AAGVIQSPRHLIKEKRETATLKCYPIPRHDTVYWYQQGPGQDPQFLISFYEKMQSDKGSIPDRFSAQQFSDYHSELNMSSLELGDSALYFCASSSTSGTSGGARGNEQFFGPGTRLTVL.

V is TRBV7-2 and J is TRBJ2-5; 12 positions match TRBD2. Germline V gene data show CDR1 as SGHTA and CDR2 as FQGNSA. The CDR3 loop spans 18 amino acids. Trimming at V came to 5 bases and at J to 4 bases, leaving 14 bases not matched to a gene. The CDR3 loop is CASSTLGVLAGGRETQYF. CDR3 DNA: TGTGCCAGCAGCACCTTGGGGGTTCTAGCGGGGGGGCGAGAGACCCAGTACTTC.

This chain connects TRBV13 to TRBJ1-6; D ambiguous. The germline gives CDR1 PRHDT, CDR2 FYEKMQ (reference sequence). The germline V and J ends were trimmed by 1 base and 7 bases, with 8 bases remaining between them. This CDR3 is 14 amino acids long. CDR3 DNA: TGTGCCAGCAGCTTAGACAAAAAAAATTCACCCCTCCACTTT. Residues: CASSLDKKNSPLHF. Supplemented by reference TRBV13 and TRBJ1-6, the full variable domain reads AAGVIQSPRHLIKEKRETATLKCYPIPRHDTVYWYQQGPGQDPQFLISFYEKMQSDKGSIPDRFSAQQFSDYHSELNMSSLELGDSALYFCASSLDKKNSPLHFGNGTRLTVT.

The J gene is TRBJ2-3, the V gene TRBV4-1; D is possibly TRBD2 (6 bases). V lost 1 base, J lost 0 bases, and 14 bases lay in between. The germline CDR1 and CDR2 sequences are MGHRA and YSYEKL. The CDR3 length is 17 residues. CDR3 amino acids: CASSQARDFSSTDTQYF. The CDR3 coding sequence is TGCGCCAGCAGCCAAGCCCGGGACTTTTCTAGCACAGATACGCAGTATTTT.

V usage is TRBV15 and J usage is TRBJ1-2; possible D gene TRBD1, 6 bases. This CDR3 is built from 14 residues. Germline V gene sequence: CDR1 LNHNV, CDR2 YYDKDF (reference sequence). Trimming shortened V by 1 base and J by 7 bases, and 13 bases separated the two germline ends. Here the CDR3 reads CATSRVTGLIGYTF. As DNA, the CDR3 is TGTGCCACCAGCAGAGTCACAGGGTTGATTGGCTACACCTTC.

This clone is a singleton in its sample. V and J are TRBV5-4 and TRBJ2-1, with D unclear. V was clipped by 0 bases and J by 10 bases, with 8 bases between them. The CDR3 totals 12 residues. The germline V gene encodes CDR1 SGHNT and CDR2 YYREEE (reference sequence). CDR3 coding DNA: TGTGCCAGCAGCTTGGACGCGCGCGAGCAGTTCTTC. This translates into CASSLDAREQFF.

This chain links TRBV4-1 with TRBJ1-1, with TRBD1 matching over 9 bases. The CDR3 spans 14 residues. V dropped 3 bases and J dropped 3; count of bases not matched to a gene: 2. Germline lookup yields CDR1 MGHRA and CDR2 YSYEKL. This CDR3 reads CASSHRTGDTEAFF. The CDR3 coding sequence is TGCGCCAGCAGCCACAGGACAGGGGACACTGAAGCTTTCTTT.